The TCR beta chain described here comes from a study of blood T cell repertoires in COVID-19. Looking at the study overall: Acute-phase and convalescent COVID-19 samples originated in the United States, Italy and Spain. T cells, B-cell-depleted T cells, or PBMCs provided the cDNA or gDNA that served as material.

Under the authors' procedure: Amplified reference gene primers provided the basis for estimating nucleated cell counts. Sequencing was performed with immunoSEQ multiplex PCR; in TCRdb, only in-frame clones are kept and a portion is missing. The V and J calls and clone size were taken over from that table, and D and trimming were inferred from the DNA. The sample lists roughly 76,000 clones; 90% were seen once. The CDR3 totals 16 residues. CDR1 and CDR2 from the germline V gene are LGHNA and YNFKEQ. Trimming left V 3 bases short and J 0 bases short, with 14 bases between. This chain uses TRBV4-2 with TRBJ1-2, with D maybe TRBD1 (6 bases). Source material: peripheral blood. The clonotype originates from a man aged 45-60 years with acute or convalescent COVID-19. The CDR3: CASSQGDRPANYGYTF. CDR3 bases: TGTGCCAGCAGCCAGGGCGACAGGCCTGCTAACTATGGCTACACCTTC.